The following is a T cell receptor (beta chain) sequence with its context. These data are taken from a study of blood T cell repertoires in COVID-19. Participant ages covered 18 to 89 years across 25 or so US areas. With 5 bases clipped from V and 1 base from J, the junction kept 0 bases outside the gene matches. CDR3 length: 13 amino acids. From germline, CDR1 is SGHAT and CDR2 FQNNGV. Only in-frame clones appear in the TCRdb table, and some are missing; sequencing was by immunoSEQ multiplex PCR. The sample has 200,000 to 250,000 clones, 84% seen once. The sequence derives from a man aged 55 to 70 who had recovered from COVID-19. This chain joins TRBV11-2 and TRBJ1-1; 8 nucleotides line up with TRBD1. Sequenced material: PBMCs or T cells enriched from blood (not recorded which). The CDR3 here is CASSGQGNTEAFF. CDR3 bases: TGTGCCAGCAGCGGACAGGGGAACACTGAAGCTTTCTTT.